These 21 T cell receptor beta chains were all obtained from the same sample, sequenced in a study of CXCR3-negative and CXCR3-positive naive CD8 T cells (dated by TCRdb to about 2019). The investigation overall reported the following: TRB CDR3s from CXCR3-positive naive cells showed higher hydrophobicity (lower Kidera factor 4), lower energy, and higher strength and volume indices than CXCR3-negative naive cells.

No antigen has been assigned to these receptors. Sequencing instrument: NextSeq 550. The Human TCR Profiling Kit (MiLaboratory) was used to make UMI-labeled 5' RACE TRB cDNA libraries. TCRdb reanalyzed the reads, keeping one entry per CDR3 protein sequence and omitting DNA. The record for this sample contains over 95,000 distinct CDR3 sequences. Of the sample, around 0.38% falls within the top ten clones. Sequencing used naive CXCR3+ CD8+ T cells from blood. This sample's cell subset or site label indicates: CD45RO-CCR7+CD27+CD95- naive CD8+ T cells expressing CXCR3 (TNR3+). The receptors were sampled from a human donor in good health. Some clones in this sample may be carry-over from other donors' samples.

The chain has TRBV28 and TRBJ2-5; TCRdb selects TRBD2, and the lack of DNA leaves this call unchecked. The CDR3 runs to 16 residues. Germline assignment: CDR1 MDHEN and CDR2 SYDVKM. Here the CDR3 reads CASSLFASGEKETQYF.

This chain uses TRBV27 with TRBJ1-6. This CDR3 is 14 amino acids long. Germline V gene data show CDR1 as MNHEY and CDR2 as SMNVEV (reference sequence). The CDR3 spells CASRGWRAHSPLHF.

The chain uses TRBV5-1 and TRBJ2-1. Germline V CDR1 and CDR2: SGHRS, YFSETQ. CDR3 length equals 15 residues. The CDR3 reads CASSLSGSPFNEQFF.

CDR3 amino acids: CASWALSAVDTQYF. This sequence joins TRBV6-5 and TRBJ2-3; TCRdb's D call, TRBD2, is unchecked because there is no DNA. Germline V CDR1 and CDR2: MNHEY, SVGAGI. The CDR3 loop spans 14 amino acids.

V is TRBV4-1 and J is TRBJ1-2; TCRdb picks TRBD1, but there is no DNA to check that call. This CDR3 comprises 15 residues. CDR1 and CDR2 from the germline V gene are MGHRA and YSYEKL. CDR3 in amino acids: CASSRETGLFHGYTF.

The chain joins TRBV5-6 to TRBJ1-3; absent DNA, TCRdb's TRBD1 call cannot be checked. Germline assignment: CDR1 SGHDT and CDR2 YYEEEE. This CDR3 comprises 14 residues. CDR3: CASSSRDVGNTIYF.

The chain employs TRBV28 and TRBJ2-1; without DNA, the TCRdb call of TRBD2 cannot be checked. Germline assignment: CDR1 MDHEN and CDR2 SYDVKM. The CDR3 loop spans 15 amino acids. This CDR3 is CASSGASSGVNEQFF.

J is TRBJ2-1 and V is TRBV13; absent DNA, TCRdb's TRBD2 call cannot be checked. CDR1 and CDR2 (germline): PRHDT, FYEKMQ (reference sequence). CDR3 length: 16 residues. This chain's CDR3 is CASSLVLTSGYNEQFF.

The chain links TRBV28 to TRBJ1-6; TCRdb selects TRBD1, and the lack of DNA leaves this call unchecked. The CDR3 runs to 16 residues. Per germline, CDR1 MDHEN and CDR2 SYDVKM. CDR3 region: CASSYTGVSYNSPLHF.

V gene TRBV5-1 combines with J gene TRBJ2-7; TCRdb picks TRBD2, but there is no DNA to check that call. CDR1 and CDR2 (germline): SGHRS, YFSETQ. The CDR3 is 13 residues long. The CDR3: CASSLVALCKQYF.

J is TRBJ2-2 and V is TRBV27. Germline V gives CDR1 MNHEY, CDR2 SMNVEV (reference sequence). The CDR3 totals 13 residues. The CDR3 is CASSLSNTGELFF.

The chain recombines TRBV29-1 with TRBJ2-7. The CDR3 loop spans 13 amino acids. Germline lookup yields CDR1 SQVTM and CDR2 ANQGSEA. The chain's CDR3 is CSVEVQDSYEQYF.

V and J are TRBV5-1 and TRBJ2-7; TCRdb's D gene call, TRBD2, goes unchecked for lack of DNA. Germline assignment: CDR1 SGHRS and CDR2 YFSETQ. The CDR3 is made up of 15 amino acids. CDR3 residues: CASSEWSGGSYEQYF.

This rearrangement joins TRBV4-1 to TRBJ2-4; lacking DNA, the TRBD2 call made by TCRdb goes unchecked. The germline gives CDR1 MGHRA, CDR2 YSYEKL. This CDR3 region has 14 residues. The CDR3 region is CASSQGLLVNIQYF.

V gene TRBV7-9 combines with J gene TRBJ2-7; the TRBD1 assignment by TCRdb is unverifiable without DNA. This CDR3 is built from 12 residues. Germline CDR1 SEHNR, CDR2 FQNEAQ (reference sequence). The CDR3 sequence is CASSSTGGEQYF.

The J gene is TRBJ2-1, the V gene TRBV7-9; the D call from TCRdb, TRBD2, cannot be confirmed without DNA. The CDR3 consists of 16 residues. CDR1 is SEHNR and CDR2 is FQNEAQ in the germline V gene (reference sequence). The CDR3 loop is CASSPGLGQGYNEQFF. The whole variable domain, remainder taken from reference TRBV7-9 and TRBJ2-1, is DTGVSQNPRHKITKRGQNVTFRCDPISEHNRLYWYRQTLGQGPEFLTYFQNEAQLEKSRLLSDRFSAERPKGSFSTLEIQRTEQGDSAMYLCASSPGLGQGYNEQFFGPGTRLTVL.

The CDR3 is CAITVGLAFRF. The chain recombines TRBV10-3 with TRBJ2-7; TCRdb proposes TRBD2, but this gene call is untestable without DNA. Germline V gives CDR1 ENHRY, CDR2 SYGVKD. The CDR3 has 11 residues.

This sequence joins TRBV6-2 or TRBV6-3 and TRBJ2-7. The CDR3 extends over 15 amino acids. Germline V gene data show CDR1 as MNHEY and CDR2 as SVGEGT. The CDR3 sequence: CASSYGQASSYEQYF.

The chain is built from TRBV7-2 and TRBJ2-1; with no DNA, the TCRdb D assignment of TRBD2 cannot be verified. Per the germline V gene, CDR1 is SGHTA and CDR2 is FQGNSA. The CDR3 sequence is 16 residues long. CDR3 amino acids: CASSLGGTSGGNEQFF.

The V gene is TRBV7-2, the J gene TRBJ1-2; the TCRdb call, TRBD1, lacks DNA for checking. The CDR3 is made up of 13 amino acids. Germline lookup yields CDR1 SGHTA and CDR2 FQGNSA. The CDR3 sequence is CASRSTGNYGYTF.

The V gene is TRBV7-9, the J gene TRBJ2-3; checking the TCRdb D call of TRBD1 is not possible without DNA. CDR3 length: 15 amino acids. The V gene's germline CDR1 is SEHNR and CDR2 FQNEAQ (reference sequence). CDR3 sequence: CASSLDGRGLNTQYF. The variable domain in full, completed from reference TRBV7-9 and TRBJ2-3, reads DTGVSQNPRHKITKRGQNVTFRCDPISEHNRLYWYRQTLGQGPEFLTYFQNEAQLEKSRLLSDRFSAERPKGSFSTLEIQRTEQGDSAMYLCASSLDGRGLNTQYFGPGTRLTVL.